This is a list of T cell receptor beta chains from one sample in a study of neurological immune-mediated disorders. TCRdb processed the 5' RACE reads anew with MiXCR; each CDR3 protein has one entry. The data hold about 59,000 distinct CDR3 sequences, with less than 25% observed a single time. Sequencing used PBMCs. The source of these receptors is a man aged 60-69 years with HTLV-1-associated myelopathy (HAM/TSP). The CDR3 runs from the conserved cysteine through the conserved F or W. A D gene is named only where the DNA matches it firmly. The listing skips clone size in some rows; elsewhere it reads once, few, many or a size class.

>TRBV5-1|13|TRBJ1-2|-|-
TGCGCCAGCAGCTACGGGACGAGGAATGGCTACACCTTC
CASSYGTRNGYTF
>TRBV20-1|14|TRBJ2-7|-|many
TGCAGTGCTAGAGACCCCGCCGGGGCCTACGAGCAGTACTTC
CSARDPAGAYEQYF
>TRBV5-1|14|TRBJ2-7|-|many
TGCGCCAGCAGCTTGGCCCAGGTTTCGGGCGAGCAGTACTTC
CASSLAQVSGEQYF
>TRBV5-1|15|TRBJ2-5|TRBD1|few
TGCGCCAGCAGCGCGAACAGGGGCCACCAAGAGACCCAGTACTTC
CASSANRGHQETQYF
>TRBV5-1|14|TRBJ2-7|-|many
TGCGCCAGCAGCCCCGGGACACGAGCCGACGAGCAGTACTTC
CASSPGTRADEQYF
>TRBV20-1|15|TRBJ1-5|TRBD1|many
TGCAGTGCTAGAGATCAAGGGGGCCGGAATCAGCCCCAGCATTTT
CSARDQGGRNQPQHF
>TRBV4-2|16|TRBJ2-7|-|many
TGTGCCAGCAGCCAAGAAGTGGGTGGTAGGCCTGGCGAGCAGTACTTC
CASSQEVGGRPGEQYF
>TRBV5-1|15|TRBJ2-2|-|many
TGCGCCAGCAGCTCCGGACCGTTGAACACCGGGGAGCTGTTTTTT
CASSSGPLNTGELFF
>TRBV25-1|16|TRBJ2-2|-|medium-sized
TGTGCCAGCAGTGAAGGGTGGGCCTCGAACACCGGGGAGCTGTTTTTT
CASSEGWASNTGELFF
>TRBV4-1|14|TRBJ1-1|-|-
TGCGCCAGCAGCCCAAGGACAGTGAATACTGAAGCTTTCTTT
CASSPRTVNTEAFF
>TRBV4-1|15|TRBJ1-2|-|many
TGCGCCAGCAGCCAAGTAAACCCAGAGGTTTATGGCTACACCTTC
CASSQVNPEVYGYTF
>TRBV7-2|15|TRBJ1-4|TRBD1|-
TGTGCCAGCAGATCTACAGGGGGAACTAATGAAAAACTGTTTTTT
CASRSTGGTNEKLFF
>TRBV20-1|16|TRBJ2-2|-|-
TGCAGTGCGGCGGGACCCCTCACCCTGAACACCGGGGAGCTGTTTTTT
CSAAGPLTLNTGELFF
>TRBV20-1|14|TRBJ2-7|-|many
TGCAGTGCGGACCGGGACTTGAGCTCCTACGAGCAGTACTTC
CSADRDLSSYEQYF
>TRBV12-3/TRBV12-4|14|TRBJ2-2|TRBD2|-
TGTGCCAGCACCTTAGCGGGGTACTACGGGGAGCTGTTTTTT
CASTLAGYYGELFF
>TRBV20-1|18|TRBJ2-3|TRBD2|many
TGCAGTGCTACTTCCCCTAGCGGGAGACTCCAGAGGACAGATACGCAGTATTTT
CSATSPSGRLQRTDTQYF
>TRBV6-5|14|TRBJ2-7|-|-
TGTGCCAGCACAGTGGCCAGGGGCCTTGGCGAGCAGTACTTC
CASTVARGLGEQYF
>TRBV5-1|15|TRBJ2-1|TRBD2|many
TGCGCCAGCAGCTTGGGGACTAGCGGGAGCAATGAGCAGTTCTTC
CASSLGTSGSNEQFF
>TRBV20-1|14|TRBJ2-7|TRBD2|many
TGCAGTGCGCAAGGGGTAGCGGGAGGAGGGGAGCAGTACTTC
CSAQGVAGGGEQYF
>TRBV5-1|16|TRBJ2-1|-|many
TGCGCCAGCAGCTTGCCAGGACTGAGCTCCTACAATGAGCAGTTCTTC
CASSLPGLSSYNEQFF
>TRBV7-2|15|TRBJ1-5|TRBD1|-
TGTGCCAGCAGCTTAGAACAGGGGTTCTATCAGCCCCAGCATTTT
CASSLEQGFYQPQHF
>TRBV5-5|14|TRBJ2-1|TRBD2|many
TGTGCCAGCAGCTCCACACGCGGAGCGGGAGTGGCGTTCTTC
CASSSTRGAGVAFF
>TRBV20-1|16|TRBJ2-3|TRBD2|many
TGCAGTGCTAGTCGACTAGCGGGAGGGCCGGGAGATACGCAGTATTTT
CSASRLAGGPGDTQYF
>TRBV5-1|14|TRBJ2-7|-|few
TGCGCCAGCAGCTCCGACGGCGTAACCTACGAGCAGTACTTC
CASSSDGVTYEQYF
>TRBV5-1|16|TRBJ2-5|TRBD1|many
TGCGCCAGCACTGGTTTGGGGACAGGGGGCGCGGAGACCCGGTACTTC
CASTGLGTGGAETRYF
>TRBV12-3/TRBV12-4|13|TRBJ1-1|-|medium-sized
TGTGCCAGCACCCTCGACAGGCCTAACGAAGCTTTCTTT
CASTLDRPNEAFF
>TRBV27|14|TRBJ2-7|-|many
TGTGCCAGCAGTTCGTCAGGGTTCGCCTACGAGCAGTACTTC
CASSSSGFAYEQYF
>TRBV28|14|TRBJ2-1|-|-
TGTGCCAGCAGTTTATCGAGCCCTTCCTATGAGCAGTTCTTC
CASSLSSPSYEQFF
>TRBV5-1|12|TRBJ2-1|-|few
TGCGCCAGCAGCTTGGTATACGGGGAGCAGTTCTTC
CASSLVYGEQFF
>TRBV12-3/TRBV12-4|16|TRBJ2-1|TRBD1|once
TGTGTCAGCAGTACCCCGACAGGGGGTTTTTACAATGAGCAGTTCTTC
CVSSTPTGGFYNEQFF
>TRBV10-1|15|TRBJ2-6|-|many
TGCGCCAGCAGCCCGGGTACCTCTGGGGCCAACGTCCTGACTTTC
CASSPGTSGANVLTF
>TRBV4-1|14|TRBJ1-2|-|many
TGCGCCAGCAGCCAAGATCGAGACAACTATGGCTACACCTTC
CASSQDRDNYGYTF
>TRBV9|15|TRBJ2-7|-|medium-sized
TGTGCCAGCAGCGTTTCCCCAGCGCCAGGTTACGAGCAGTACTTC
CASSVSPAPGYEQYF